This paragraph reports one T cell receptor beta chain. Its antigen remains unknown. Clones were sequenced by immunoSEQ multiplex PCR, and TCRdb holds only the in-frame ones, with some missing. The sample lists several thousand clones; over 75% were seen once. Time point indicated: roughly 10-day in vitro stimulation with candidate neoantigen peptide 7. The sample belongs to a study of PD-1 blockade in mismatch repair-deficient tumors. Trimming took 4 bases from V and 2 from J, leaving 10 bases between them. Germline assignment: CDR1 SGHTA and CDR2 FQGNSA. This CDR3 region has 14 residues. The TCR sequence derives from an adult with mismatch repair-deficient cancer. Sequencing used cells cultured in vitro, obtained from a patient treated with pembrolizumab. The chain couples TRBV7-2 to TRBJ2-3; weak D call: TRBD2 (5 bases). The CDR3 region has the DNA TGTGCCAGCAGCTACGACGGGAACACAGATACGCAGTATTTT. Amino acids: CASSYDGNTDTQYF.